This TCR beta chain was recovered during a study of T cells in Graves' hyperthyroidism and ophthalmopathy. Notes on the study in general: Most thyroid clonotypes that were expanded above 0.001 also turned up in blood. The model's output predicted ophthalmopathy at a median of roughly 6.9 months prior to onset.

Using RNA transcripts as the source, TCR beta CDR3 regions were amplified. HTBI primers drove first-round RT-PCR of the TCR CDR3. TCRdb used MiXCR to reprocess the multiplex PCR reads, holding one entry per CDR3 protein. Of hundreds of thousands of distinct CDR3 sequences listed, approximately 15% are singletons. Patients having uncontrolled infection, another autoimmune disease, pregnancy or lactation were not included. This clonotype was observed a handful of times. What it recognizes is unknown. The sequencing sample was made of blood. The source of this sequence is a woman aged 25-40 years with Graves' hyperthyroidism.

CDR3 DNA: TGTGCCAGCAGTGAACTCACTACTGGAAACACCATATATTTT. Protein: CASSELTTGNTIYF. The chain combines TRBV2 with TRBJ1-3; D remains unclear. CDR1 is SNHLY, CDR2 FYNNEI, per germline. Trimming pared 2 bases from V and 2 bases from J, leaving 7 bases between. The length of the CDR3 is 14 residues.